These 9 T cell receptor beta chains were all obtained from the same sample, sequenced in a study of blood T cell repertoires in COVID-19 (dated by TCRdb to about 2020). The library came from the immunoSEQ multiplex PCR assay. This immuneACCESS table, as held by TCRdb, lists in-frame sequences with V and J called but not all clones. Of the missing ones, under half trace to an unresolved V gene in checked studies; the others have no known cause. Recorded for this sample are about 240,000 clones; about nine tenths of them occurred a single time. The top ten constitute about 7% of the sample. Specimen: peripheral blood. The receptors stem from a man aged 55 to 70 who had recovered from COVID-19.

In its sample, this clone was seen a few times. CDR3 DNA sequence: TGTGCCAGCAGTACCCTAGCGGGGGGTAACTACGAGCAGTACTTC. Translated: CASSTLAGGNYEQYF. This sequence joins TRBV14 and TRBJ2-7; 11 bases agree with TRBD2. Germline V lookup: CDR1 SGHDN, CDR2 FVKESK. The V gene end was trimmed by 6 bases and the J gene end by 3 bases; junction bases not matched to a gene: 7. CDR3 length equals 15 residues.

The rearrangement uses TRBV12-5 and TRBJ2-7, with D possibly being TRBD1 (6 bases). From germline, CDR1 is LGHNT and CDR2 FRNRAP. Trimming cost V 1 base and J 5 bases, with 15 bases left between them. This CDR3 contains 15 residues. Here the CDR3 reads CASGLGHREQDEQYF. CDR3 nucleotide sequence: TGTGCTAGTGGTTTGGGGCACAGGGAACAGGACGAGCAGTACTTC.

The chain has TRBV7-2 and TRBJ2-7; 7 nucleotides align to TRBD2. The CDR3 sequence is 15 residues long. Germline CDR1 reads SGHTA; CDR2 reads FQGNSA. The J segment lost 2 bases and the V segment lost 4 bases, leaving 8 bases of the junction unmatched. CDR3 nucleotide sequence: TGTGCCAGCAGCTCCGGGCGGGGGAACCCCTACGAGCAGTACGTC. It specifies CASSSGRGNPYEQYV.

The chain links TRBV11-3 to TRBJ2-3, with 8 positions matching TRBD2. Germline V gene lookup returns CDR1 SGHNT and CDR2 YENEEA. The V and J ends lost 1 base and 2 bases, in that order; junction bases with no gene match: 8. The CDR3 length is 17 residues. The CDR3 region is CASSLVGSGDFTDTQYF. DNA of the CDR3: TGTGCCAGCAGCTTAGTTGGTAGCGGGGATTTCACAGATACGCAGTATTTT.

This chain links TRBV20-1 with TRBJ2-5; D not resolved. V gave up 3 bases and J gave up 0 bases, with 11 bases separating them. The germline gives CDR1 DFQATT, CDR2 SNEGSKA (reference sequence). The CDR3 is made up of 14 amino acids. The CDR3 DNA is TGCAGTGCTAGTATCCTCGGTAACCAAGAGACCCAGTACTTC. This codes for CSASILGNQETQYF.

The chain recombines TRBV5-1 with TRBJ2-5; 7 positions agree with TRBD2. Germline V gene sequence: CDR1 SGHRS, CDR2 YFSETQ. V lost 0 bases, J lost 1 base, and 9 bases stayed unmatched. This CDR3 spans 17 amino acids. The CDR3 protein is CASSLAFPGGPQETQYF. The CDR3 DNA is TGCGCCAGCAGCTTGGCCTTCCCGGGGGGTCCCCAAGAGACCCAGTACTTC.

The rearrangement uses TRBV2 and TRBJ2-1, with 7 bases lining up with TRBD2. The CDR3 extends over 14 amino acids. Germline V CDR1 and CDR2: SNHLY, FYNNEI. V lost 7 bases and J lost 2; bases outside the gene matches: 5. The CDR3 region has the DNA TGTGCCAGCACCGGACTAGGAGCCTACAATGAGCAGTTCTTC. Protein sequence: CASTGLGAYNEQFF.

About this clone: One end of the junction does not line up with germline, which may come from a read error. The rearrangement uses TRBV28 and TRBJ1-1; 7 positions match TRBD1. This CDR3 is 14 amino acids long. The V gene's germline CDR1 is MDHEN and CDR2 SYDVKM. This chain's CDR3 is CASSIQQGNAEAFF. DNA of the CDR3: TGTGCCAGCAGTATACAACAGGGGAACGCTGAAGCTTTCTTT.

The chain combines TRBV19 with TRBJ1-3, with no clear D. CDR1 and CDR2 from the germline V gene are LNHDA and SQIVND (reference sequence). The CDR3 covers 12 residues. The V gene lost 6 bases and the J gene lost 7 bases, with 10 bases spanning the gap. The CDR3 spells CASRWTGNTIYF. The CDR3 nucleotides are TGTGCCAGTAGATGGACGGGGAACACCATATATTTT.